This TCR beta chain was profiled in a study of chemoradiotherapy in HPV16-positive cancers (dated by TCRdb to 2022 to 2024). Background for the entire study: Candidate HPV-specific T-cell clones and common TCR motifs were defined by functional T-cell assays performed on cells from two HPV16-positive patients. The study asked whether T-cell immunity against the HPV oncoproteins E6 and E7 changes during chemoradiotherapy and whether it affects survival. TCR repertoires from some 90 patients with HPV-related cancers were then used to track the candidate HPV-specific TCRs and motifs.

The library was obtained by the immunoSEQ multiplex PCR assay. TCRdb retrieved this table from immuneACCESS and kept in-frame rearrangements only. Not all clones are present; in checked studies, unresolved V genes account for under half, and no reason is known for the remainder. In all, the sample holds about 9,200 clones, and around 79% of those were seen once. Around two fifths of the sample belongs to the ten largest clones. About this clone itself: What antigen it recognizes has not been identified. No base-level quality is on record; no much larger clone is a single base apart.

The CDR3 numbers 16 residues from cysteine through phenylalanine. The sequence is cut down to CDR3 DNA, 48 bases in frame from base 1. V was cut back by 5 bases and J by 0 bases, leaving a gap of 16 bases between them. CDR1 and CDR2 (SGHTA, FQGNSA) derive from the germline V gene. Repertoires were sampled repeatedly over the course of chemoradiotherapy so that clonal expansion in the tumor microenvironment could be followed. Results and caveats for the whole study, not just this receptor: In HPV16-positive patients, expansion of HPV-responsive T cells during chemoradiotherapy was associated with improved recurrence-free survival. Only two HPV16-positive patients were used to derive the functional definition of HPV-specific T cells, and the survival association was reported for HPV16-positive patients. Expansion of candidate HPV-specific clones and E7-related TCR motifs was observed in the tumor microenvironment during treatment, whereas no such expansion was observed for non-HPV-specific T cells.

This TCR derives from a human donor with HPV-associated anogenital cancer. The chain employs TRBV7-2 and TRBJ1-1; too little of a D gene remains to name it. Source: tumor tissue, taken from a patient who underwent chemoradiotherapy. The nucleotide sequence reads TGTGCCAGCAGCGAGTACATGAGTAGAATGAACACTGAAGCTTTCTTT. Its coded protein is CASSEYMSRMNTEAFF.